The clone carrying this T cell receptor beta chain was counted only a few times. The record originates from a study of response to subunit inactivated influenza vaccine. The CDR3 has 14 residues. V was trimmed by 0 bases and J by 9 bases, leaving 13 bases between them. CDR1 SGHRS and CDR2 YFSETQ come from the germline V gene. In TCRdb, the RT-PCR reads were re-called with MiXCR into one record per CDR3 protein. The table has hundreds of thousands of distinct CDR3 sequences, around 15% seen once. V gene TRBV5-1 combines with J gene TRBJ2-1, with D tentatively TRBD1 (7 bases). Material: PBMCs from blood, obtained 14 to 15 days before vaccination. The clonotype originates from a man aged 50 to 59 who received an inactivated influenza vaccine. CDR3 sequence: CASSLVGQGGEQFF. The CDR3 bases are TGCGCCAGCAGCTTGGTGGGGCAGGGGGGTGAGCAGTTCTTC.